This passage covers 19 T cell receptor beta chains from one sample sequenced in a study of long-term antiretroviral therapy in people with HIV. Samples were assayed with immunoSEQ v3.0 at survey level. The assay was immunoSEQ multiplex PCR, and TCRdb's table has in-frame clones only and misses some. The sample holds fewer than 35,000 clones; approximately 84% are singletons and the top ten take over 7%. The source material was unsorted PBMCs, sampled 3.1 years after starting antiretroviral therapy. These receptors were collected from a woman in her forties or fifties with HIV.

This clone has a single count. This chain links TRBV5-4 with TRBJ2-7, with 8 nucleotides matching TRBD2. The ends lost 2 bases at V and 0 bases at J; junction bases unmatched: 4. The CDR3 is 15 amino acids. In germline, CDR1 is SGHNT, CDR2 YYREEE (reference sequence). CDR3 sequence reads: CASSFTSGSSYEQYF. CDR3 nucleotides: TGTGCCAGCAGCTTCACAAGCGGGAGCTCCTACGAGCAGTACTTC.

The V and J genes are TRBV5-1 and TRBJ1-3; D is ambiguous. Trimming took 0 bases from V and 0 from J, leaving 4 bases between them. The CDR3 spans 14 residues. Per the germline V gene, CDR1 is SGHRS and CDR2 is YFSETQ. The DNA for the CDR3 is TGCGCCAGCAGCTTGGCCGTCTCTGGAAACACCATATATTTT. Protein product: CASSLAVSGNTIYF. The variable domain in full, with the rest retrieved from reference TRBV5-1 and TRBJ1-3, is KAGVTQTPRYLIKTRGQQVTLSCSPISGHRSVSWYQQTPGQGLQFLFEYFSETQRNKGNFPGRFSGRQFSNSRSEMNVSTLELGDSALYLCASSLAVSGNTIYFGEGSWLTVV.

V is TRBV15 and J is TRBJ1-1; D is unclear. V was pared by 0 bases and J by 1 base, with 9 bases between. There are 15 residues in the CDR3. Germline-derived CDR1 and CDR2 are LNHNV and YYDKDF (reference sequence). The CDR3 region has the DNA TGTGCCACCAGCAGAGATCGCCGACGGAACACTGAAGCTTTCTTT. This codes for CATSRDRRRNTEAFF.

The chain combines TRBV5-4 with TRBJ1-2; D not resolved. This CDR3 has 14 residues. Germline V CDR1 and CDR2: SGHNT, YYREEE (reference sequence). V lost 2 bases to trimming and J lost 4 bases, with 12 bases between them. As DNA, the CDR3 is TGTGCCAGCAGCTTCGAGCCGTCGGGCTATGGCTACACCTTC. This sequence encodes CASSFEPSGYGYTF.

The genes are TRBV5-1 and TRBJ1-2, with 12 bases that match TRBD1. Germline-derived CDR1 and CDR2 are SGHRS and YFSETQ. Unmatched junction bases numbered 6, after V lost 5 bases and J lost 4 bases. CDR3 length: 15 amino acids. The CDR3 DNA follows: TGCGCCAGCAGACCCGGGACAGGGGGCGTCTATGGCTACACCTTC. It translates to CASRPGTGGVYGYTF.

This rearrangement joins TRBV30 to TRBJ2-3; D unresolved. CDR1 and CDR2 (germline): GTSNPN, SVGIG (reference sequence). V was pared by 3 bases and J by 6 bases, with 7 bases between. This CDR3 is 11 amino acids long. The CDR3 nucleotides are TGTGCCTGGAGCATGACGGATACGCAGTATTTT. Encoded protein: CAWSMTDTQYF.

The CDR3 nucleotides are TGTGCCAGCAGCTTAACACGGCAAGAGACCCAGTACTTC. Translated, it gives CASSLTRQETQYF. This chain connects TRBV7-8 to TRBJ2-5; D unclear. V was cut by 2 bases and J by 2 bases, with 6 bases left in between. The CDR3 consists of 13 residues. CDR1 is SGHVS, CDR2 FQNEAQ, per germline.

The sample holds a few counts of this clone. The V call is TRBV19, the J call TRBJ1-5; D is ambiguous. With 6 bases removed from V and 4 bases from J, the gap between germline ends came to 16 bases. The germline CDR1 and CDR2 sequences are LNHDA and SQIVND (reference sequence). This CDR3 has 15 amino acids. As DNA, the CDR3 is TGTGCCAGTAGGAGGGAGACAAGGGAAAATCAGCCCCAGCATTTT. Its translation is CASRRETRENQPQHF.

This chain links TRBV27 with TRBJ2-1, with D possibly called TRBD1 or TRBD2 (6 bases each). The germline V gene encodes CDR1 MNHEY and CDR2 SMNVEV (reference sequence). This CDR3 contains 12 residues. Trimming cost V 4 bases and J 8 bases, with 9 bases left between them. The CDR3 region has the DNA TGTGCCAGCAGTTGGGGGGCGGATGAGCAGTTCTTC. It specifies CASSWGADEQFF.

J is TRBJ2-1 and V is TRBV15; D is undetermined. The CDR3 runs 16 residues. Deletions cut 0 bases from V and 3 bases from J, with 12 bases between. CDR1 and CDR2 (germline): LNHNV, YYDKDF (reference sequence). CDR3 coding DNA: TGTGCCACCAGCAGAGATGGCCAGGCATACTACAATGAGCAGTTCTTC. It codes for CATSRDGQAYYNEQFF.

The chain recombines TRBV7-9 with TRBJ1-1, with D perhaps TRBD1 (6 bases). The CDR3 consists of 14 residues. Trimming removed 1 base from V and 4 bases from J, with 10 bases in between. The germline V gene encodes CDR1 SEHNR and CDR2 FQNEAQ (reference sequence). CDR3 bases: TGTGCCAGCAGCTTAGACACAGGGTCCACTGAAGCTTTCTTT. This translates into CASSLDTGSTEAFF. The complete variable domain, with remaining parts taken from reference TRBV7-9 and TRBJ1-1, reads DTGVSQNPRHKITKRGQNVTFRCDPISEHNRLYWYRQTLGQGPEFLTYFQNEAQLEKSRLLSDRFSAERPKGSFSTLEIQRTEQGDSAMYLCASSLDTGSTEAFFGQGTRLTVV.

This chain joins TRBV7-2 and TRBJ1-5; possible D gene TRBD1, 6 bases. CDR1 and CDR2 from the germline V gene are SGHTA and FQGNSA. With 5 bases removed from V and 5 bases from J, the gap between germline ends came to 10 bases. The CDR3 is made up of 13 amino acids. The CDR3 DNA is TGTGCCAGCAGCCCGAAGGGGGATCAGCCCCAGCATTTT. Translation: CASSPKGDQPQHF.

The CDR3 region is CAIAGTGSYEQYV. CDR3 nucleotides: TGTGCCATTGCGGGGACAGGGTCCTACGAGCAGTACGTC. The genes are TRBV10-3 and TRBJ2-7; 9 bases map to TRBD1. Germline loops: CDR1 ENHRY, CDR2 SYGVKD. The CDR3 runs 13 residues. V trimming: 9 bases; J trimming: 1 base; junction bases outside the gene matches: 4.

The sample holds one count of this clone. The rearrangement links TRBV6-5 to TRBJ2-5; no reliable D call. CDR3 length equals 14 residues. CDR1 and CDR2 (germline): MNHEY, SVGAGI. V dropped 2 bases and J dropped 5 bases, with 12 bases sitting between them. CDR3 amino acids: CASSYRLQEETQYF. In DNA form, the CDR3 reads TGTGCCAGCAGTTACCGCCTGCAGGAGGAGACCCAGTACTTC.

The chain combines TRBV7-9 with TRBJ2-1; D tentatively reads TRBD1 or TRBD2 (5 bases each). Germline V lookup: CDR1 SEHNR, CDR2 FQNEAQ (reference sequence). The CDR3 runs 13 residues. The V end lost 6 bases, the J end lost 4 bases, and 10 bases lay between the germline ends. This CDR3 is CASSPGGYNEQFF. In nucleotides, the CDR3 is TGTGCCAGCAGTCCTGGGGGATACAATGAGCAGTTCTTC.

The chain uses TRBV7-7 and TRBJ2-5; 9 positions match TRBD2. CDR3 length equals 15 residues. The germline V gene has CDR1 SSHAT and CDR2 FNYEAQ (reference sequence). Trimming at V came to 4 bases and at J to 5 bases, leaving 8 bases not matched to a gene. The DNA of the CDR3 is TGTGCCAGCAGCTCGAGCGGGGGGCGAGGTGAGACCCAGTACTTC. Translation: CASSSSGGRGETQYF. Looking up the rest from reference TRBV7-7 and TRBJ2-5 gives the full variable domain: GAGVSQSPRYKVTKRGQDVTLRCDPISSHATLYWYQQALGQGPEFLTYFNYEAQPDKSGLPSDRFSAERPEGSISTLTIQRTEQRDSAMYRCASSSSGGRGETQYFGPGTRLLVL.

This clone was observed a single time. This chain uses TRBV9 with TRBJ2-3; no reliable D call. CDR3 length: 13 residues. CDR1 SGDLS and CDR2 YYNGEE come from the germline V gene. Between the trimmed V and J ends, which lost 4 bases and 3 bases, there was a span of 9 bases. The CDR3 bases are TGTGCCAGCAGCATCCAAGGGACAGATACGCAGTATTTT. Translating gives CASSIQGTDTQYF.

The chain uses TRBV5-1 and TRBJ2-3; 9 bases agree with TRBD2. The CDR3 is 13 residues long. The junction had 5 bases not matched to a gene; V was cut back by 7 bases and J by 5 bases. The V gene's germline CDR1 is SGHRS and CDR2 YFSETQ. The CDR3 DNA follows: TGCGCCAGCGCGGGGGGGAGTGAAGATACGCAGTATTTT. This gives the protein CASAGGSEDTQYF.

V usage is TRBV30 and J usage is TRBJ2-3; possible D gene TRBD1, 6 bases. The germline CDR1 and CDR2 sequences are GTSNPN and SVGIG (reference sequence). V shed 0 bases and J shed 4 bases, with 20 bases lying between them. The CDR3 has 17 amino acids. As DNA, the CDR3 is TGTGCCTGGAGTGTACAATTGGGGGCGCTTTATCCAGATACGCAGTATTTT. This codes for CAWSVQLGALYPDTQYF. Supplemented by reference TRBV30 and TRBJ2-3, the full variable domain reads SQTIHQWPATLVQPVGSPLSLECTVEGTSNPNLYWYRQAAGRGLQLLFYSVGIGQISSEVPQNLSASRPQDRQFILSSKKLLLSDSGFYLCAWSVQLGALYPDTQYFGPGTRLTVL.